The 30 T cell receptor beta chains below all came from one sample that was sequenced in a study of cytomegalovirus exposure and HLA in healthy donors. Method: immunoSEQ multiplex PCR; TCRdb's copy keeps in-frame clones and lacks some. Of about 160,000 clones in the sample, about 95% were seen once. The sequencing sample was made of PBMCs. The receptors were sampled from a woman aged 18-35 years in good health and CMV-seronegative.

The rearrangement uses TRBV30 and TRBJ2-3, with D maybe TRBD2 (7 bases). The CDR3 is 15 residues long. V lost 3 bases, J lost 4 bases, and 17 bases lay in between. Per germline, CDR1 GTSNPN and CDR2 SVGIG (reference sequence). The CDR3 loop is CAWRDGGGEADTQYF. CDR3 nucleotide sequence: TGTGCCTGGAGGGACGGAGGGGGGGAAGCAGATACGCAGTATTTT.

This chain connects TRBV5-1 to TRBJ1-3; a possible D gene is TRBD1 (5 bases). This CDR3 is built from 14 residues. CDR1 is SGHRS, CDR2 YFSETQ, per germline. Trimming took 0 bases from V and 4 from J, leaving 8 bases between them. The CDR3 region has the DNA TGCGCCAGCAGCTTGGGACAGACCGGAAACACCATATATTTT. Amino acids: CASSLGQTGNTIYF.

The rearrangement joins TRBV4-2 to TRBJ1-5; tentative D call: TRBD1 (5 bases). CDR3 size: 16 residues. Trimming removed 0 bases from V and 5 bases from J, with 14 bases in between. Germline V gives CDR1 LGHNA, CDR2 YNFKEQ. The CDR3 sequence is CASSQDVARADQPQHF. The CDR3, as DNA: TGTGCCAGCAGCCAAGATGTGGCCAGGGCTGATCAGCCCCAGCATTTT.

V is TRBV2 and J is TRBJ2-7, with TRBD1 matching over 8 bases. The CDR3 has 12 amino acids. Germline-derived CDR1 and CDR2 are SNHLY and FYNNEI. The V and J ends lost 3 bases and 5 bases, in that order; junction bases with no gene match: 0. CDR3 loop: CASSETGDEQYF. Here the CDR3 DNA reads TGTGCCAGCAGTGAGACAGGGGACGAGCAGTACTTC.

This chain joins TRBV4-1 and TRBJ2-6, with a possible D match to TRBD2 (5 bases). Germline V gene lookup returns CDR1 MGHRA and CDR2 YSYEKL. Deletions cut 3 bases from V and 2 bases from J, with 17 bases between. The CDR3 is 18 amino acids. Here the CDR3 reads CASSQEDGLPTGANVLTF. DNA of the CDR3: TGCGCCAGCAGCCAGGAGGACGGCCTTCCCACTGGGGCCAACGTCCTGACTTTC.

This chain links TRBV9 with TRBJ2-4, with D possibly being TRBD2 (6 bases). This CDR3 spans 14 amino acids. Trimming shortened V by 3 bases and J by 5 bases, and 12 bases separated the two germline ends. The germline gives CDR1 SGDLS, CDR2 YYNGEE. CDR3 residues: CASSAQPGENIQYF. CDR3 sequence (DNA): TGTGCCAGCAGCGCACAACCGGGGGAAAACATTCAGTACTTC.

The CDR3 loop reads CASSQNVQGAGEQYF. The DNA for the CDR3 is TGCGCCAGCAGCCAAAATGTACAGGGGGCAGGAGAGCAGTACTTC. The genes are TRBV4-3 and TRBJ2-7, with 9 nucleotides matching TRBD1. The V gene's germline CDR1 is LGHNA and CDR2 YSLEER. The ends lost 2 bases at V and 7 bases at J; junction bases unmatched: 9. This CDR3 comprises 15 residues.

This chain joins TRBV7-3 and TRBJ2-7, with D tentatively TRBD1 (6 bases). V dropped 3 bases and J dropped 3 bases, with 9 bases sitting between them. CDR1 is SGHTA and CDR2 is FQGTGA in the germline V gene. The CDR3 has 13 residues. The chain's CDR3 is CASSLQGGYEQYF. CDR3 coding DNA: TGTGCCAGCAGCTTGCAAGGGGGCTACGAGCAGTACTTC.

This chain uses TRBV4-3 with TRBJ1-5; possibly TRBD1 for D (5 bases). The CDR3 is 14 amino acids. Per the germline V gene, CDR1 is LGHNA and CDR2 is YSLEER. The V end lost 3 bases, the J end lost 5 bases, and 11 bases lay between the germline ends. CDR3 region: CASSHRVGDQPQHF. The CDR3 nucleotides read TGCGCCAGCAGCCACAGGGTTGGGGATCAGCCCCAGCATTTT.

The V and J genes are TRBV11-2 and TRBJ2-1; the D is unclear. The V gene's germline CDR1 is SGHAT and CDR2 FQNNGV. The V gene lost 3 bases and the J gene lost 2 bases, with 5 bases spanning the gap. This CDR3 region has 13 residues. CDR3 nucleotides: TGTGCCAGCAGCTTTGAGACCTACAATGAGCAGTTCTTC. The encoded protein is CASSFETYNEQFF.

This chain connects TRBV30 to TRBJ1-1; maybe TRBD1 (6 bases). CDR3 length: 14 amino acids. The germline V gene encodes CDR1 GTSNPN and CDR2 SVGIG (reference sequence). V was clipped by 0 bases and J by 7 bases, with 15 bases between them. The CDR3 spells CAWSVGAGADEAFF. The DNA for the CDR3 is TGTGCCTGGAGTGTAGGGGCAGGGGCTGATGAAGCTTTCTTT.

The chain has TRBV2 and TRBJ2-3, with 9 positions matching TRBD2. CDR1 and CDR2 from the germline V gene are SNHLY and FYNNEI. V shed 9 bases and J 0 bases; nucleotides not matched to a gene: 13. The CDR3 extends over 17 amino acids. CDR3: CASAISLAGGSTDTQYF. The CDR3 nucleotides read TGTGCCAGTGCGATTAGTTTGGCGGGGGGGAGCACAGATACGCAGTATTTT.

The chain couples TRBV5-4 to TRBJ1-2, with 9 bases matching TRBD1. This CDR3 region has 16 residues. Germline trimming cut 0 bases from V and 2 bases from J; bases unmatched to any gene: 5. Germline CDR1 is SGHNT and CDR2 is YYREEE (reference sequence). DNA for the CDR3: TGTGCCAGCAGCTTGGCCTCCGGGACAGGGAACTATGGCTACACCTTC. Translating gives CASSLASGTGNYGYTF.

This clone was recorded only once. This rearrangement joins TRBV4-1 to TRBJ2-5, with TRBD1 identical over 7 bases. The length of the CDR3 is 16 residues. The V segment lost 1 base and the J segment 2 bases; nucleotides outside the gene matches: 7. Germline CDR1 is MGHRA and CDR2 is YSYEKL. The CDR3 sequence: CASSQALSRGQETQYF. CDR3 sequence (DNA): TGCGCCAGCAGCCAAGCCCTATCCAGGGGGCAAGAGACCCAGTACTTC.

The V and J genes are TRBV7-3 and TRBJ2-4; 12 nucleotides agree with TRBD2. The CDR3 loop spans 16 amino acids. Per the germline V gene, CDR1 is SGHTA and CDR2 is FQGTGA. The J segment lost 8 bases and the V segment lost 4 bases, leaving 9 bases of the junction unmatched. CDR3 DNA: TGTGCCAGCAGCTCCAGGACTAGCGGGGTATCGGACATTCAGTACTTC. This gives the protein CASSSRTSGVSDIQYF.

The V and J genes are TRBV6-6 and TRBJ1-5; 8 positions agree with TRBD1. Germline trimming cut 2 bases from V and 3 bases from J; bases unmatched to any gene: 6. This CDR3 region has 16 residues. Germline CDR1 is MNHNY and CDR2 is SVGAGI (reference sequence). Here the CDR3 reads CASSYLDRVVNQPQHF. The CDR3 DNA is TGTGCCAGCAGTTACCTGGACAGGGTCGTCAATCAGCCCCAGCATTTT.

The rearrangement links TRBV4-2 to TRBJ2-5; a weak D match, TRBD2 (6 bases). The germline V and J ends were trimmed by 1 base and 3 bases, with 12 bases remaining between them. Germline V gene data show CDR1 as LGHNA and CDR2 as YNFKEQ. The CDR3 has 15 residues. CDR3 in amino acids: CASSQGGDWKETQYF. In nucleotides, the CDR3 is TGTGCCAGCAGCCAAGGCGGGGACTGGAAAGAGACCCAGTACTTC.

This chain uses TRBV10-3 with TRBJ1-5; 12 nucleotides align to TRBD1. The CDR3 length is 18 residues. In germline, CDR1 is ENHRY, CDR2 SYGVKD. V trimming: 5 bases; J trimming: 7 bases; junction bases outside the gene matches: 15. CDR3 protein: CAISSQKGVGTGGQPQHF. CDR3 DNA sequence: TGTGCCATCAGTTCTCAAAAGGGTGTGGGGACAGGGGGCCAGCCCCAGCATTTT.

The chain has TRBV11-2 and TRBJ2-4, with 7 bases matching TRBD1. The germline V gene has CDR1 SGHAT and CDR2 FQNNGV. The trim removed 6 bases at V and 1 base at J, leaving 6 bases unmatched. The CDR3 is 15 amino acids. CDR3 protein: CASSFQQGAKNIQYF. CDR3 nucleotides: TGTGCCAGCAGTTTCCAACAGGGGGCCAAAAACATTCAGTACTTC. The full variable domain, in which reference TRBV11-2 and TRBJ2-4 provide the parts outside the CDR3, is EAGVAQSPRYKIIEKRQSVAFWCNPISGHATLYWYQQILGQGPKLLIQFQNNGVVDDSQLPKDRFSAERLKGVDSTLKIQPAKLEDSAVYLCASSFQQGAKNIQYFGAGTRLSVL.

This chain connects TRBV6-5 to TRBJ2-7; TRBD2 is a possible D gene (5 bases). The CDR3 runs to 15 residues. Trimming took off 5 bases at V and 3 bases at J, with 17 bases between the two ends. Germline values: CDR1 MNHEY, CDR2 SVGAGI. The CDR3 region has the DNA TGTGCCAGCAGTCGCTACCGGGATGAAGGCTACGAGCAGTACTTC. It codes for CASSRYRDEGYEQYF.

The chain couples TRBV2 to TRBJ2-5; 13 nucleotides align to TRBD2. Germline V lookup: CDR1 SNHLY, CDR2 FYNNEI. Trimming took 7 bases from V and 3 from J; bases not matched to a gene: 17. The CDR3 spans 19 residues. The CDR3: CASNLGRAGGTSGEETQYF. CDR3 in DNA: TGTGCCAGCAACTTAGGTCGGGCAGGAGGGACTAGCGGGGAAGAGACCCAGTACTTC.

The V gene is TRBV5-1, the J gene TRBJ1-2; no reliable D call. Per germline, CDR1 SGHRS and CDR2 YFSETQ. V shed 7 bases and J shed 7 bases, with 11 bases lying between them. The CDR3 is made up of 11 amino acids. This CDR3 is CASSDSGGYTF. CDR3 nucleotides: TGCGCCAGCTCAGACTCGGGTGGCTACACCTTC.

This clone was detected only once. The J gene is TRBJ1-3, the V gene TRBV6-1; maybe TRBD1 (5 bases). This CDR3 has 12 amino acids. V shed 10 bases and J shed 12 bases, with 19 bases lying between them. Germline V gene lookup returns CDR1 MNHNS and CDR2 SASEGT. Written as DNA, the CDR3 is TGTGCCACTCTACCCGACAGTTCTGGCATATATTTT. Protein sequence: CATLPDSSGIYF.

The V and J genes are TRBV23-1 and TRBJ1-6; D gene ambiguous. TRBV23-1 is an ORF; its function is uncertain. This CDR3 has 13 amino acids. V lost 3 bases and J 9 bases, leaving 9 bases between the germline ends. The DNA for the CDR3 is TGCGCCAGCAGTCAGGCCGCAGGTTCACCCCTCCACTTT. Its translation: CASSQAAGSPLHF.

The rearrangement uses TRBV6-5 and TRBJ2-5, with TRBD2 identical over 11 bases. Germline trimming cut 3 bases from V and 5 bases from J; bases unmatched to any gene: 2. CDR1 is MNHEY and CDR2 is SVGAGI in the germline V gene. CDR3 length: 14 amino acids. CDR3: CASSYSSGGETQYF. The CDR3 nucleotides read TGTGCCAGCAGTTATTCTAGCGGGGGGGAGACCCAGTACTTC.

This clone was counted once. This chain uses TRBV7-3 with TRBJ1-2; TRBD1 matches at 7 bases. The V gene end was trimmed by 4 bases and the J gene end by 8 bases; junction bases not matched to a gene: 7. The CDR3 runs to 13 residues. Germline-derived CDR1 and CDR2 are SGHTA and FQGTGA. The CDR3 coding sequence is TGTGCCAGCAGCTGGGGACAGTCTGGCGGCTACACCTTC. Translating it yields CASSWGQSGGYTF.

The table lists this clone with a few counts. Written as DNA, the CDR3 is TGTGCCAGCAGCGCCCGGACTATCATGACAGAGGGCTACACCTTC. Its protein product is CASSARTIMTEGYTF. This rearrangement joins TRBV6-5 to TRBJ1-2; D perhaps matches TRBD1 (5 bases). The germline V gene has CDR1 MNHEY and CDR2 SVGAGI. Trimming cost V 6 bases and J 8 bases, with 22 bases left between them. CDR3 length: 15 amino acids.

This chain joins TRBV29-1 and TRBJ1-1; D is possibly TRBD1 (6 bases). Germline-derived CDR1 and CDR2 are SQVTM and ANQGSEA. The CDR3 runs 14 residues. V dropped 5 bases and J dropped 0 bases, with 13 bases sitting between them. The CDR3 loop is CSVLINRVNTEAFF. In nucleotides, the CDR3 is TGCAGCGTTCTAATAAACAGGGTGAACACTGAAGCTTTCTTT.

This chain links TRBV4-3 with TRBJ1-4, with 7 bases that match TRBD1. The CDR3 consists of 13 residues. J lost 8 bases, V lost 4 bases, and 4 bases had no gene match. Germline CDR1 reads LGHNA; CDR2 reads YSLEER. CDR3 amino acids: CASSPGTAEKLFF. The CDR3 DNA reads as TGCGCCAGCAGCCCCGGGACAGCCGAAAAACTGTTTTTT.

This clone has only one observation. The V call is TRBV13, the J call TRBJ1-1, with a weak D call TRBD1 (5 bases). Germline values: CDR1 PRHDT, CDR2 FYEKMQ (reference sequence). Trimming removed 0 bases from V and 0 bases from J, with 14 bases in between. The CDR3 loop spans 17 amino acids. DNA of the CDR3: TGTGCCAGCAGCTTAGGTCGGGGGTTCGGGCTGAACACTGAAGCTTTCTTT. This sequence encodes CASSLGRGFGLNTEAFF.